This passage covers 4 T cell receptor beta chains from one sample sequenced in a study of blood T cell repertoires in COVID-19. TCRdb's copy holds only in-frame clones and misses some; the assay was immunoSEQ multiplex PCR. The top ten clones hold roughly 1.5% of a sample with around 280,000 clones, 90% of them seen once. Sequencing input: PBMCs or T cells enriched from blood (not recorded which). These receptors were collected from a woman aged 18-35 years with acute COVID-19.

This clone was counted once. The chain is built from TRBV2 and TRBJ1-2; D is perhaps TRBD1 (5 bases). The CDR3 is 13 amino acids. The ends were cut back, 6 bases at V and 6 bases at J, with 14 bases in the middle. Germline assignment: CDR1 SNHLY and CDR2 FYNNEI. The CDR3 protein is CASREGTGNGYTF. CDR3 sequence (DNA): TGTGCCAGCAGGGAGGGGACCGGCAATGGCTACACCTTC.

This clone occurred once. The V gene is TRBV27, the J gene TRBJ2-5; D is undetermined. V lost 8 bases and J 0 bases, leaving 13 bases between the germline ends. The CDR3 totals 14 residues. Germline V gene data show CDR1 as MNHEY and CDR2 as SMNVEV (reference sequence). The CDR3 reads CASGRGGHQETQYF. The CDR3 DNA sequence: TGTGCCAGCGGCCGAGGCGGCCACCAAGAGACCCAGTACTTC.

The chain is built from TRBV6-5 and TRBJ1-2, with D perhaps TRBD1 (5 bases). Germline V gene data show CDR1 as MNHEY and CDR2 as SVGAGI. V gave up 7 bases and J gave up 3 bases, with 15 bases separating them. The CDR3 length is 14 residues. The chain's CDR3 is CASTYWGGDYGYTF. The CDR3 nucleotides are TGTGCCAGCACCTACTGGGGAGGGGACTATGGCTACACCTTC.

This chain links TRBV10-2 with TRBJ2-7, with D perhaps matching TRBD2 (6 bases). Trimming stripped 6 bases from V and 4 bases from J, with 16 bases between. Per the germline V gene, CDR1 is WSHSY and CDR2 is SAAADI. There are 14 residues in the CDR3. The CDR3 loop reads CASRETGLGYEQYF. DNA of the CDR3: TGCGCCAGCAGAGAAACGGGACTGGGTTACGAGCAGTACTTC.